This T cell receptor beta chain stems from a study of cytomegalovirus exposure and HLA in healthy donors. Use of 60 Vbeta and 13 Jbeta primers characterized the PCR. TCRdb's copy holds only in-frame clones and misses some; the assay was immunoSEQ multiplex PCR. This sample has about 200,000 clones; roughly 80% occur once, and the top ten carry around 2.7%. This CDR3 has 14 residues. Trimming at V came to 3 bases and at J to 6 bases, leaving 4 bases not matched to a gene. Germline V lookup: CDR1 SGHTA, CDR2 FQGTGA. What was sequenced was PBMCs. This sequence was found in a woman in her 40s in good health and CMV-seronegative. This chain uses TRBV7-3 with TRBJ2-2; 7 nucleotides match TRBD1. The CDR3 DNA reads TGTGCCAGCAGCTTGTACCAGGGGGCCGGGGAGCTGTTTTTT. It codes for CASSLYQGAGELFF.